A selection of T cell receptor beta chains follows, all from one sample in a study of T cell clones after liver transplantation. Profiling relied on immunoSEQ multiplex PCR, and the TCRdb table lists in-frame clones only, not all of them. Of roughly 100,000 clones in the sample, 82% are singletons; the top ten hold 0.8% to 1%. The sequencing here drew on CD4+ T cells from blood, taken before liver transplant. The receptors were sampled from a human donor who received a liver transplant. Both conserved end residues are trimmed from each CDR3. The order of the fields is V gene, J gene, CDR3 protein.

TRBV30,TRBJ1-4,AWNGQNPNEKLF
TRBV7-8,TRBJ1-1,ASSHTQGKAF
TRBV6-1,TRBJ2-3,ASREGAGRTDTQY
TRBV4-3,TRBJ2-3,ASSQQSERDTQY
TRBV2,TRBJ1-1,ASGQQAINTEAF
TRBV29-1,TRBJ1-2,SVRALYGYT
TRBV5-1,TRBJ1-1,ASSMTGETEAF
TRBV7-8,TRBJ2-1,ASSPLWGLGNEQF
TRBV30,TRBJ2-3,AWRNSGADTQY
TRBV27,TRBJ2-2,ASSSWGAVTGELF
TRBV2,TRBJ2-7,ASSEFPNYEQY
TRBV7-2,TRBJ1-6,ASSLSPMLSSYNSPLH
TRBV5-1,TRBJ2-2,ASSLERKNTGELF
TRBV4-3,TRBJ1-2,ASSRTGKGYGYT
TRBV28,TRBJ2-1,ASSGRVGEQF
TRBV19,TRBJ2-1,ASSNSGTDFNEQF
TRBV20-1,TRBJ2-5,SAREAETQY
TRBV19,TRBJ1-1,ASSGGGGFGNTEAF